This T cell receptor (beta chain) was found in a study of control samples from healthy donors and cancer patients. The V gene lost 0 bases and the J gene lost 5 bases, with 10 bases spanning the gap. CDR3 length: 13 residues. Germline V gene lookup returns CDR1 GTSNPN and CDR2 SVGIG (reference sequence). Clones were read by immunoSEQ multiplex PCR, and TCRdb kept only the in-frame ones, dropping some. The sample has some 21,000 clones; more than 80% are singletons. The sample taken for sequencing was PBMCs. V usage is TRBV30 and J usage is TRBJ1-1; D is ambiguous. The TCR was taken from a man aged 55 to 69 with head and neck cancer. Here the CDR3 reads CAWSVDGVTEAFF. The CDR3 coding sequence is TGTGCCTGGAGTGTGGACGGGGTGACTGAAGCTTTCTTT.